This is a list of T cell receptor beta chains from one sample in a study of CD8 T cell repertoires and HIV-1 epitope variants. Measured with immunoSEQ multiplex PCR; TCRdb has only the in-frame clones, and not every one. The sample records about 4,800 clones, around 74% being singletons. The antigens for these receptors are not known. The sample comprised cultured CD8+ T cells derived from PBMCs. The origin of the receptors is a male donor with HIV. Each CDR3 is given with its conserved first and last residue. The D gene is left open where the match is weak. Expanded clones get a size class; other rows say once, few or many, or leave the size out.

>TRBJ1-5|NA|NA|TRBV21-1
TGTGCCAGCGGAAGGACAGGCAATCAGCCCCAGCATTTT
CASGRTGNQPQHF
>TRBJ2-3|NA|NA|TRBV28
TGTGCCAGCAGACGCGGGACTTACTACACAGATACGCAGTATTTT
CASRRGTYYTDTQYF
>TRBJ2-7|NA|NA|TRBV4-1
TGCGCCAGCAGCCAAGGGCCAGAGCAGTACTTC
CASSQGPEQYF
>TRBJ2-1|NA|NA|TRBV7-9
TGTGCCACCCCTAAAGTAACGGGAGAGCGCAATGAGCAGTTCTTC
CATPKVTGERNEQFF
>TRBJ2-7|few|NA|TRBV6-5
TGTGCCAGCAGTTACTTCGGGGCCTACGAGCAGTACTTC
CASSYFGAYEQYF
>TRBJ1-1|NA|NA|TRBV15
TGTGCCACCAGCAGAGGAGTTCAGGGAGCGAACACTGAAGCTTTCTTT
CATSRGVQGANTEAFF
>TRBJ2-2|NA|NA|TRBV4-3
TGCGCCAGCAGCCGGGGCTGGCTGTCGAACACCGGGGAGCTGTTTTTT
CASSRGWLSNTGELFF
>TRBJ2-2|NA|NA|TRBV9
TGTGCCAGCAGCTCAGGGGGGGACACCGGGGAGCTGTTTTTT
CASSSGGDTGELFF
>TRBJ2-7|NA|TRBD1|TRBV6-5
TGTGCCAGCAGTTACTCCGGGACAGCCTACGAGCAGTACTTC
CASSYSGTAYEQYF
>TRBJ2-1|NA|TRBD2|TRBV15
TGTGCCACCAGCACCGCAAGGGGGCTAGCGGGAGCTCAGTTCTTC
CATSTARGLAGAQFF
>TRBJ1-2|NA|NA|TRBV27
TGTGCCAGCAGTCTAGATCCCCTTAAGAGCTATGGCTACACCTTC
CASSLDPLKSYGYTF
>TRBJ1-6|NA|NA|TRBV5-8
TGTGCCAGCAGGAATCCCGGGACACCTTATAATTCACCCCTCCACTTT
CASRNPGTPYNSPLHF
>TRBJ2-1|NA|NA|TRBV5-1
TGCGCCAGCAGCTCTACCGACAGGCGGAGTGAGCAGTTCTTC
CASSSTDRRSEQFF
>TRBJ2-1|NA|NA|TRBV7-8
TGTGCCAGCAGCTTAGATCCGGGAATGGATGAGCAGTTCTTC
CASSLDPGMDEQFF
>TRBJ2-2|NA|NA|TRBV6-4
TGTGCCAGCAGTGAGCGGGTTGATAGCACCGGGGAGCTGTTTTTT
CASSERVDSTGELFF
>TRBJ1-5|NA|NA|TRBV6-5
TGTGCCAGCGAAGGGGACGGCTCCAATCAGCCCCAGCATTTT
CASEGDGSNQPQHF
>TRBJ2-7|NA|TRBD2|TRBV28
TGTGCCAGCAGGCGGGGGGGCGTCAACGAGCAGTACTTC
CASRRGGVNEQYF
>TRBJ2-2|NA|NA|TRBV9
TGTGCCAGCAGCGAACAGGACACCGGGGAGCTGTTTTTT
CASSEQDTGELFF
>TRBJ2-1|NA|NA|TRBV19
TGTGCCAGTAGTATAGATTTGGCGAGGAAAAATGAGCAGTTCTTC
CASSIDLARKNEQFF
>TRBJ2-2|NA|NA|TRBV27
TGTGCCAGCAGTTTATCCCCCTCTGGCGGGGAGCTGTTTTTT
CASSLSPSGGELFF
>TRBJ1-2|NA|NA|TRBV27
TGTGCCAGCAGTCCTGTAGGGGTACGGGGCTACACCTTC
CASSPVGVRGYTF
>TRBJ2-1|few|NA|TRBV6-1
TGTGCCAGCAGCGGGGCAGGGGTCTACAATGAGCAGTTCTTC
CASSGAGVYNEQFF
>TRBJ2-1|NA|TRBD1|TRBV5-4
TGTGCCAGCAGAACCGGACAGGGGGCTCCCCCTGATGAGCAGTTCTTC
CASRTGQGAPPDEQFF
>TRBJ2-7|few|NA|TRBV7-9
TGTGCCAGCAGCTTAGCGGGTGACTACGAGCAGTACTTC
CASSLAGDYEQYF
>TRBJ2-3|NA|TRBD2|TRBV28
TGTGCCAGCAGTTTGGGGGGGGTATTTGCAGATACGCAGTATTTT
CASSLGGVFADTQYF
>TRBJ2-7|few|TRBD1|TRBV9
TGTGCCAGCAGCGTGGGACAGGGGAACGAGCAGTACTTC
CASSVGQGNEQYF
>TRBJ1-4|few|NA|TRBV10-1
TGCGCCAGCAGTGAGTCGGGCACGTTTAATGAAAAACTGTTTTTT
CASSESGTFNEKLFF
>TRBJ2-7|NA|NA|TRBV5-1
TGCGCCAGCGAAGGGGACTCCTACGAGCAGTACTTC
CASEGDSYEQYF
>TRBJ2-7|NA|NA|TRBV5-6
TGTGCCAGCAGCTTACGAGCGGGCGAGCAGTACTTC
CASSLRAGEQYF
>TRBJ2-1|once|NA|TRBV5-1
TGCGCCAGCAGCTTGGCCGGGCTAGCTAATGAGCAGTTCTTC
CASSLAGLANEQFF
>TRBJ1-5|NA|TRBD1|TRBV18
TGTGCCAGCTCGGAGGGGGCCGAACAGCCCCAGCATTTT
CASSEGAEQPQHF
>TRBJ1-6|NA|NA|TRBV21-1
TGTGCCAGCAGCAAATGGGGGGGGGCCCAGGCCAAAAGCTCCTATAATTCACCCCTCCACTTT
CASSKWGGAQAKSSYNSPLHF
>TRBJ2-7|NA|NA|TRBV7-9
TGTGCCAGCAGCTTAGGACAGAGCCTATTTGACGAGCAGTACTTC
CASSLGQSLFDEQYF
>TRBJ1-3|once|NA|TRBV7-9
TGTGCCAGCAGCTTAGAGGGGGGGGCATCTGGAAACACCATATATTTT
CASSLEGGASGNTIYF
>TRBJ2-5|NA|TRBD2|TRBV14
TGTGCCAGCAGCCAAGGTCCCGTCCTAGCGGGAGGTGCGGCGGAGACCCAGTACTTC
CASSQGPVLAGGAAETQYF
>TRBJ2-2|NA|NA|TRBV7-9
TGTGCCAGCAGCGCAAACACCGGGGAGCTGTTTTTT
CASSANTGELFF
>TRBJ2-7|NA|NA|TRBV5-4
TGTGCCAGCAGCTTCAATGCCTACGAGCAGTACTTC
CASSFNAYEQYF
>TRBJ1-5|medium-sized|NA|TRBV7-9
TGTGCCAGCAGAGCGGGGACTCAGCCCCAGCATTTT
CASRAGTQPQHF
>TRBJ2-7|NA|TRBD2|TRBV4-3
TGCGCCAGCAGCCAAGGGACTAGCAACGAGCAGTACTTC
CASSQGTSNEQYF
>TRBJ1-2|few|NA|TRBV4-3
TGCGCCAGCAGCCGACTACCGGCCCAGGGACTAAGCTACACCTTC
CASSRLPAQGLSYTF
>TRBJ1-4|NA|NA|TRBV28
TGTGCCAGCAACGGGGAGACCCCTGAAAAACTGTTTTTT
CASNGETPEKLFF
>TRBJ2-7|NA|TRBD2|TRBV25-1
TGTGCCACCGGAGGCGCTAGCGGTTACGAGCAGTACTTC
CATGGASGYEQYF